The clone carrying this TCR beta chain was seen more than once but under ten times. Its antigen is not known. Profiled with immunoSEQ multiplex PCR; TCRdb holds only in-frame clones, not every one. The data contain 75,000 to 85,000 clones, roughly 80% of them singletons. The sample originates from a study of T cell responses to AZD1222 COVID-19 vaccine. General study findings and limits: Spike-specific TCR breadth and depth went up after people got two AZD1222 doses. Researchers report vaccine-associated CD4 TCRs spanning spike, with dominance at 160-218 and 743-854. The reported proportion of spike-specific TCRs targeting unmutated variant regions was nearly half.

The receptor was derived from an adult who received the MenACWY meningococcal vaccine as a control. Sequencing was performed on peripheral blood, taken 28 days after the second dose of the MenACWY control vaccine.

CDR3 DNA: TGTGCCAGCAGCCAAATAGGTAGGACCTACGAGCAGTACTTC. It is translated as CASSQIGRTYEQYF. The rearrangement links TRBV4-2 to TRBJ2-7; D not certain. Germline CDR1 reads LGHNA; CDR2 reads YNFKEQ. With 2 bases removed from V and 2 bases from J, the gap between germline ends came to 10 bases. The CDR3 contains 14 residues.